This T cell receptor beta chain stems from a study of T cells expressing NK-cell markers. Study-level information: It was from sorted CD3+CD56+NKG2C+, CD3+CD56+NKG2C- and CD3+CD56-NKG2C+ T cells that TCR beta repertoires came. Seven of the eight sequenced donors were classified as HCMV-seropositive, and one was classified as seronegative.

Of note for this clonotype: Its specificity is unknown.

From the 5' RACE reads, TCRdb lists one entry per CDR3 protein and no DNA. The sample totals about 410,000 distinct CDR3 sequences. Study-wide points: As a fraction of CD8+ T cells, dominant NKG2C+ clonotypes reached roughly 1.0-7.0% in more than five donors. Topping the CD3+CD56-NKG2C+ fraction as well were these clonotypes, in several donors.

Sequencing was carried out using blood T cells: a sorted CD56 or NKG2C T cell subset, CD4+ or CD8+ T cells, or bulk PBMC T cells (not recorded which). This receptor was taken from a woman between 50 and 59 years old in good health.

CDR3 protein: CASTRTSGRAGDEQFF. J is TRBJ2-1 and V is TRBV5-1; the TCRdb D gene call, TRBD2, has no DNA to confirm it. From germline, CDR1 is SGHRS and CDR2 YFSETQ. The CDR3 is 16 amino acids.